A selection of T cell receptor beta chains follows, all from one sample in a study of T cell responses to AZD1222 COVID-19 vaccine. Some clones are missing from TCRdb's copy, which holds only in-frame ones; the method was immunoSEQ multiplex PCR. Of tens of thousands of clones in the sample, around nine tenths were seen once. Sequenced here: peripheral blood, sampled 28 days after the second AZD1222 dose. The receptors derive from an adult who received the AZD1222 COVID-19 vaccine. CDR3s include the opening cysteine and the closing phenylalanine or tryptophan. D genes are given only for firm matches. The size of a clone is reported for some rows only, either as once, few or many, or as a class for expanded clones.

D gene: TRBD1; clone size: -; V gene: TRBV7-2; J gene: TRBJ2-1; CDR3 DNA: TGTGCCAGCATCGGACAGGGTAGGAATGAGCAGTTCTTC; CDR3 protein: CASIGQGRNEQFF
D gene: TRBD1; clone size: -; V gene: TRBV28; J gene: TRBJ1-1; CDR3 DNA: TGTGCCAGCAGTGACAGGGTTGGGAACACTGAAGCTTTCTTT; CDR3 protein: CASSDRVGNTEAFF
D gene: TRBD2; clone size: -; V gene: TRBV5-1; J gene: TRBJ2-5; CDR3 DNA: TGCGCCAGCAGCCCAAGGTGGACTAGCGGTCAAGAGACCCAGTACTTC; CDR3 protein: CASSPRWTSGQETQYF
D gene: -; clone size: -; V gene: TRBV19; J gene: TRBJ1-1; CDR3 DNA: TGTGCCAGTAGTGAAGCAATGAACACTGAAGCTTTCTTT; CDR3 protein: CASSEAMNTEAFF
D gene: -; clone size: -; V gene: TRBV19; J gene: TRBJ2-7; CDR3 DNA: TGTGCCAGTAGTTTTGAGGCAGGGGGGTCTTACGAGCAGTACTTC; CDR3 protein: CASSFEAGGSYEQYF
D gene: -; clone size: -; V gene: TRBV5-1; J gene: TRBJ1-1; CDR3 DNA: TGCGCCAGCAGCTCGAGGGGAACTGTGAACACTGAAGCTTTCTTT; CDR3 protein: CASSSRGTVNTEAFF
D gene: -; clone size: -; V gene: TRBV6-5; J gene: TRBJ2-5; CDR3 DNA: TGTGCCAGCACCTTAGGGGCGGGCCCCCAAGAGACCCAGTACTTC; CDR3 protein: CASTLGAGPQETQYF
D gene: -; clone size: -; V gene: TRBV7-9; J gene: TRBJ2-7; CDR3 DNA: TGTGCCAGCAGCTTTGCAGGGGCCTACGAGCAGTACTTC; CDR3 protein: CASSFAGAYEQYF
D gene: -; clone size: once; V gene: TRBV30; J gene: TRBJ2-6; CDR3 DNA: TGTGCCTGGACAGCCTCTGGGGCCAACGTCCTGACTTTC; CDR3 protein: CAWTASGANVLTF
D gene: -; clone size: -; V gene: TRBV7-3; J gene: TRBJ2-5; CDR3 DNA: TGTGCCAGCAGCTCGCAGGGGGGCTTGGGTGAGACCCAGTACTTC; CDR3 protein: CASSSQGGLGETQYF